A single sample is the source of the 26 T cell receptor beta chains below, sequenced in a study of vaccination effects on CD4 cells after COVID-19. No antigens are known for them. Repertoires were generated with immunoSEQ multiplex PCR, while TCRdb's copy carries only in-frame clones and drops some. The table includes about 70,000 clones, 73% detected once. Antigen-specific CD4+ T cells were first expanded with viral peptide pools by the ViraFEST assay and only then sequenced. Culture lasted under 13 days before CD4+ T cell isolation. Confirmation by PCR established that the person had SARS-CoV-2 infection between March and December 2020. Sequenced material: CD4+ T cells from PBMCs cultured with HIV peptides, taken before COVID-19 vaccination. The subset here: HIV-1 Nef peptide pool negative control/reference culture. The origin of the receptors is a human donor who had a prior SARS-CoV-2 infection.

The chain links TRBV4-2 to TRBJ2-3, with 7 bases aligning to TRBD2. Trimming removed 0 bases from V and 7 bases from J; junction bases left unmatched: 7. This CDR3 spans 15 amino acids. Germline assignment: CDR1 LGHNA and CDR2 YNFKEQ. The CDR3 loop is CASSQESGRTNTQYF. The CDR3 DNA follows: TGTGCCAGCAGCCAAGAGTCCGGGAGGACAAATACGCAGTATTTT.

The J gene is TRBJ2-1, the V gene TRBV21-1; TRBD2, as called in the table, went unchecked against the DNA. TRBV21-1 is deemed a pseudogene. The CDR3 is 17 residues long. DNA of the CDR3: TGTGCCAGCAGCAATGGTTTCGGGAGCCCCTCCAGGAATGAGCAGTTCTTC. Translating it yields CASSNGFGSPSRNEQFF.

This chain connects TRBV20-1 to TRBJ2-7; TRBD1 agrees at 8 bases. J gave up 1 base and V 3 bases, and 2 bases lay outside the gene matches. Germline loops: CDR1 DFQATT, CDR2 SNEGSKA (reference sequence). The CDR3 loop spans 13 amino acids. The CDR3 sequence: CSASDRGSYEQYF. In DNA form, the CDR3 reads TGCAGTGCTAGTGACAGGGGTTCCTACGAGCAGTACTTC.

The chain combines TRBV2 with TRBJ2-7; D is undetermined. From germline, CDR1 is SNHLY and CDR2 FYNNEI. Trimming shortened V by 5 bases and J by 1 base, and 6 bases separated the two germline ends. CDR3 length: 12 amino acids. The CDR3 region has the DNA TGTGCCAGCAGTTTCTCTTCCTACGAGCAGTACTTC. Translated, it gives CASSFSSYEQYF.

The chain links TRBV5-1 to TRBJ1-1; 7 positions match TRBD1. The CDR3 runs 15 residues. Germline V gene data show CDR1 as SGHRS and CDR2 as YFSETQ. V was pared by 2 bases and J by 4 bases, with 8 bases of the junction left unmatched. This CDR3 reads CASSFTGVSGTEAFF. CDR3 nucleotide sequence: TGCGCCAGCAGCTTTACAGGGGTTTCGGGCACTGAAGCTTTCTTT.

The CDR3 protein is CASSHGLSGDTIYF. CDR3 bases: TGTGCCAGCAGCCATGGACTCAGCGGGGACACCATATATTTT. The chain combines TRBV3-1 (or the pseudogene TRBV3-2) with TRBJ1-3; D is undetermined. V was trimmed by 3 bases and J by 8 bases, leaving 14 bases between them. This CDR3 contains 14 residues. Germline CDR1 LGHDT, CDR2 YNNKEL (reference sequence).

The chain uses TRBV12-5 and TRBJ2-3; 14 bases are shared with TRBD2. Germline lookup yields CDR1 LGHNT and CDR2 FRNRAP. The CDR3 has 19 amino acids. Trimming at V came to 3 bases and at J to 5 bases, leaving 13 bases not matched to a gene. The CDR3 DNA follows: TGTGCTAGTGGTTTCTTGTTGACTAGCGGGGGGGCGGAGAGAGATACGCAGTATTTT. This translates into CASGFLLTSGGAERDTQYF.

The rearrangement joins TRBV30 to TRBJ2-1; 9 positions match TRBD2. This CDR3 has 16 residues. Germline values: CDR1 GTSNPN, CDR2 SVGIG (reference sequence). The trim removed 2 bases at V and 1 base at J, leaving 6 bases unmatched. The CDR3, as DNA: TGTGCCTGGAGTTTTGCCGGACTAGCGTCCTACAATGAGCAGTTCTTC. It yields the protein CAWSFAGLASYNEQFF.

J is TRBJ2-3 and V is TRBV5-6; 8 bases are a match to TRBD2. Germline loops: CDR1 SGHDT, CDR2 YYEEEE. This CDR3 is 14 amino acids long. The trim removed 2 bases at V and 8 bases at J, leaving 7 bases unmatched. The CDR3 sequence: CASSFRGGLVTQYF. CDR3 coding DNA: TGTGCCAGCAGCTTCCGGGGGGGCCTAGTTACGCAGTATTTT. The whole variable domain, remainder taken from reference TRBV5-6 and TRBJ2-3, is DAGVTQSPTHLIKTRGQQVTLRCSPKSGHDTVSWYQQALGQGPQFIFQYYEEEERQRGNFPDRFSGHQFPNYSSELNVNALLLGDSALYLCASSFRGGLVTQYFGPGTRLTVL.

The chain joins TRBV2 to TRBJ2-2; tentative D call: TRBD1 (5 bases). V was pared by 5 bases and J by 1 base, with 17 bases between. Germline loops: CDR1 SNHLY, CDR2 FYNNEI. CDR3 length: 17 amino acids. The CDR3 region has the DNA TGTGCCAGCAGTTCCAGGGCCATCGGTAGGAACACCGGGGAGCTGTTTTTT. It yields the protein CASSSRAIGRNTGELFF.

This clone was detected only a few times. V gene TRBV11-1 combines with J gene TRBJ2-7; D unclear. This CDR3 has 13 amino acids. V was pared by 0 bases and J by 4 bases, with 7 bases between. Germline CDR1 SGHAT, CDR2 FQDESV (reference sequence). The CDR3 sequence is CASSLAAAYEQYF. CDR3 nucleotide sequence: TGTGCCAGCAGCTTAGCGGCCGCTTACGAGCAGTACTTC.

This chain uses TRBV25-1 with TRBJ2-1; 11 nucleotides line up with TRBD2. Looked up from germline, CDR1 is MGHDK and CDR2 is SYGVNS. The V and J ends lost 3 bases and 2 bases, in that order; junction bases with no gene match: 3. This CDR3 region has 16 residues. The CDR3 region has the DNA TGTGCCAGCAGTGACCCGGGACTAGCGGCCTACAATGAGCAGTTCTTC. Protein sequence: CASSDPGLAAYNEQFF.

J is TRBJ1-1 and V is TRBV2; D ambiguous. Trimming took off 7 bases at V and 5 bases at J, with 17 bases between the two ends. The CDR3 totals 14 residues. CDR1 is SNHLY, CDR2 FYNNEI, per germline. The CDR3 reads CASKRATGRTEAFF. The CDR3 nucleotides read TGTGCCAGCAAAAGAGCGACGGGGAGGACTGAAGCTTTCTTT.

The chain employs TRBV12-3 or TRBV12-4 and TRBJ2-2; D call uncertain. Trimming removed 3 bases at V and 3 bases at J, with 5 bases between. CDR3 length: 13 residues. This CDR3 reads CASSFGYTGELFF. The DNA of the CDR3 is TGTGCCAGCAGTTTCGGATACACCGGGGAGCTGTTTTTT.

This clone was counted only a few times. V and J are TRBV7-3 and TRBJ2-3; 7 positions agree with TRBD2. Germline values: CDR1 SGHTA, CDR2 FQGTGA. The CDR3 runs to 15 residues. The ends lost 5 bases at V and 0 bases at J; junction bases unmatched: 5. This CDR3 reads CASSQRSGSTDTQYF. The CDR3 DNA reads TGTGCCAGCAGCCAACGTAGCGGGAGCACAGATACGCAGTATTTT.

This clone was seen only a few times. The chain carries TRBV24-1 and TRBJ2-2; D unclear. Germline V gene sequence: CDR1 KGHDR, CDR2 SFDVKD. The V and J ends lost 5 bases and 2 bases respectively, with 5 bases between them. The CDR3 extends over 13 amino acids. The chain's CDR3 is CATSALNTGELFF. The CDR3 DNA reads as TGTGCCACCAGTGCTCTAAACACCGGGGAGCTGTTTTTT.

The rearrangement links TRBV11-2 to TRBJ2-7, with D perhaps matching TRBD2 (6 bases). Germline values: CDR1 SGHAT, CDR2 FQNNGV. CDR3 length: 14 residues. V gave up 3 bases and J gave up 5 bases, with 14 bases separating them. In DNA form, the CDR3 reads TGTGCCAGCAGCTTGCGGGAAAGTGATAACGAGCAGTACTTC. This codes for CASSLRESDNEQYF. Looking up the rest from reference TRBV11-2 and TRBJ2-7 gives the full variable domain: EAGVAQSPRYKIIEKRQSVAFWCNPISGHATLYWYQQILGQGPKLLIQFQNNGVVDDSQLPKDRFSAERLKGVDSTLKIQPAKLEDSAVYLCASSLRESDNEQYFGPGTRLTVT.

V gene TRBV13 combines with J gene TRBJ2-7; no clear D. Trimming shortened V by 0 bases and J by 7 bases, and 7 bases separated the two germline ends. The CDR3 extends over 12 amino acids. Germline CDR1 and CDR2: PRHDT and FYEKMQ (reference sequence). CDR3 in amino acids: CASSLGVSEQYF. In DNA, the CDR3 is TGTGCCAGCAGCTTAGGCGTGAGTGAGCAGTACTTC.

V and J are TRBV28 and TRBJ1-4; D possibly corresponds to TRBD1 (5 bases). This CDR3 is built from 15 residues. CDR1 and CDR2 from the germline V gene are MDHEN and SYDVKM. Between the trimmed V and J ends, which lost 5 bases and 2 bases, there was a span of 12 bases. The CDR3 DNA reads as TGTGCCAGCAGTAGGCCAGAGGGGACTAATGAAAAACTGTTTTTT. Protein sequence: CASSRPEGTNEKLFF.

This chain links TRBV5-1 with TRBJ2-7; 7 positions agree with TRBD2. V gave up 1 base and J gave up 6 bases; unmatched junction bases: 10. The germline gives CDR1 SGHRS, CDR2 YFSETQ. This CDR3 has 15 residues. The CDR3: CASSLSAGRDREQYF. The CDR3 DNA follows: TGCGCCAGCAGCTTGTCGGCGGGGAGGGATCGCGAGCAGTACTTC.

This clone was picked up many times. The rearrangement joins TRBV2 to TRBJ1-5, with D unclear. The germline V gene has CDR1 SNHLY and CDR2 FYNNEI. This CDR3 contains 13 residues. Trimming left V 5 bases short and J 4 bases short, with 9 bases between. CDR3 nucleotide sequence: TGTGCCAGCAGTAATTGGGCAAATCAGCCCCAGCATTTT. Amino acids: CASSNWANQPQHF.

The V call is TRBV5-1, the J call TRBJ1-4; D unresolved. The CDR3 extends over 15 amino acids. Germline lookup yields CDR1 SGHRS and CDR2 YFSETQ. With 4 bases removed from V and 5 bases from J, the gap between germline ends came to 15 bases. CDR3 protein: CASSPQWGNNEKLFF. The CDR3 DNA reads TGCGCCAGCAGCCCCCAGTGGGGTAACAATGAAAAACTGTTTTTT.

The rearrangement uses TRBV7-6 and TRBJ2-7; D not resolved. The V and J ends lost 5 bases and 5 bases respectively, with 19 bases between them. The CDR3 contains 15 residues. In germline, CDR1 is SGHVS, CDR2 FNYEAQ. The CDR3 is CASSLSWAYSHEQYF. The CDR3, as DNA: TGTGCCAGCAGCCTTTCGTGGGCTTATTCCCACGAGCAGTACTTC. Full variable domain (remainder filled in from reference TRBV7-6 and TRBJ2-7): GAGVSQSPRYKVTKRGQDVALRCDPISGHVSLYWYRQALGQGPEFLTYFNYEAQQDKSGLPNDRFSAERPEGSISTLTIQRTEQRDSAMYRCASSLSWAYSHEQYFGPGTRLTVT.

V and J are TRBV29-1 and TRBJ2-3; weak D call: TRBD2 (5 bases). The germline CDR1 and CDR2 sequences are SQVTM and ANQGSEA. The CDR3 covers 12 residues. The CDR3 loop is CLISARPDTQYF. The DNA for the CDR3 is TGCCTAATTAGCGCTCGGCCAGATACGCAGTATTTT.

CDR3 sequence: CASSRTQGFFGEQYF. CDR3 DNA: TGTGCCAGCAGCCGGACACAGGGATTTTTTGGCGAGCAGTACTTC. The V call is TRBV5-6, the J call TRBJ2-7, with D perhaps matching TRBD1 (6 bases). Per germline, CDR1 SGHDT and CDR2 YYEEEE. This CDR3 contains 15 residues. V lost 4 bases to trimming and J lost 6 bases, with 20 bases between them.

The rearrangement links TRBV5-6 to TRBJ2-7; 9 positions agree with TRBD1. The CDR3 contains 15 residues. After removal of 2 bases from V and 4 bases from J, the junction contained 7 bases not matched to a gene. Germline CDR1 reads SGHDT; CDR2 reads YYEEEE. CDR3 DNA sequence: TGTGCCAGCAGCTTCTCGGACAGGGGATCATACGAGCAGTACTTC. Residues: CASSFSDRGSYEQYF.